The 5 T cell receptor beta chains below come from one sample, sequenced in a study of cytomegalovirus exposure and HLA in healthy donors. The PCR contained 60 Vbeta and 13 Jbeta primers. Only in-frame clones appear in the TCRdb table, and some are missing; sequencing was by immunoSEQ multiplex PCR. The table lists tens of thousands of clones, around 78% of them singletons. Sequencing was performed on PBMCs. The origin of the receptors is a man in his forties or fifties in good health and CMV-seronegative.

This chain uses TRBV19 with TRBJ2-7, with 7 bases aligning to TRBD2. V was clipped by 1 base and J by 6 bases; unmatched bases: 9. Looked up from germline, CDR1 is LNHDA and CDR2 is SQIVND (reference sequence). The CDR3 length is 15 residues. CDR3 sequence (DNA): TGTGCCAGTAGTATAGGTTGGACTAGTGGAGGCGAGCAGTACTTC. This encodes CASSIGWTSGGEQYF.

The rearrangement joins TRBV9 to TRBJ1-2; D gene unclear. The CDR3 sequence is 15 residues long. Germline CDR1 is SGDLS and CDR2 is YYNGEE. V was trimmed by 0 bases and J by 0 bases, leaving 9 bases between them. The CDR3 reads CASSVVAETNYGYTF. The CDR3 nucleotides are TGTGCCAGCAGCGTAGTGGCGGAAACTAACTATGGCTACACCTTC.

This chain uses TRBV5-6 with TRBJ1-5; D call uncertain. V lost 2 bases to trimming and J lost 6 bases, with 6 bases between them. The CDR3 totals 12 residues. Germline CDR1 is SGHDT and CDR2 is YYEEEE. The chain's CDR3 is CASSFTGQPQHF. CDR3 in DNA: TGTGCCAGCAGCTTCACCGGTCAGCCCCAGCATTTT.

This clone was observed a handful of times. The chain recombines TRBV5-1 with TRBJ2-2; maybe TRBD1 (5 bases). Trimming took 1 base from V and 3 from J, leaving 10 bases between them. The CDR3 loop spans 15 amino acids. CDR1 is SGHRS, CDR2 YFSETQ, per germline. CDR3 in amino acids: CASSLQTDYTGELFF. The CDR3 DNA is TGCGCCAGCAGCTTGCAGACAGATTACACCGGGGAGCTGTTTTTT.

The gene calls are TRBV5-1 and TRBJ2-7; 11 bases match TRBD1. Germline V lookup: CDR1 SGHRS, CDR2 YFSETQ. CDR3 length: 13 amino acids. V lost 6 bases, J lost 3 bases, and 2 bases stayed unmatched. The CDR3 DNA reads as TGCGCCAGCATGGGGACAGGGGGCTACGAGCAGTACTTC. It specifies CASMGTGGYEQYF.